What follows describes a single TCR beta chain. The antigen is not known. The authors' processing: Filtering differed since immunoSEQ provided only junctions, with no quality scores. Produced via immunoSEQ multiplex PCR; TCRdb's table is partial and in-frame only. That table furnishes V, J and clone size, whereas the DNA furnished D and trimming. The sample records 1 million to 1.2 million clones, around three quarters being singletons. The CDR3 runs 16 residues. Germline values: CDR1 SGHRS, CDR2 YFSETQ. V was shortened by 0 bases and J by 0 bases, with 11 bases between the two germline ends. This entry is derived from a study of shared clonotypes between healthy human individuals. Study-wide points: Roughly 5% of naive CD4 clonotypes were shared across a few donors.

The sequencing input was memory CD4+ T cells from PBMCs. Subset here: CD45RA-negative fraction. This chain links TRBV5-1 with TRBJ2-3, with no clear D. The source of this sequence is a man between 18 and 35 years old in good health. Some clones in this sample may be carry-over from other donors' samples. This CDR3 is CASSLGGRSSTDTQYF. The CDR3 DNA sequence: TGCGCCAGCAGCTTGGGGGGTCGGTCTAGCACAGATACGCAGTATTTT.